The 16 T cell receptor beta chains in this list originate from one sample, sequenced in a study of T cells in Graves' hyperthyroidism and ophthalmopathy. What was amplified from RNA transcripts were TCR beta CDR3 regions. A first-round RT-PCR of the TCR CDR3 used the HTBI primer set. A single record per CDR3 protein comes from TCRdb applying MiXCR to the multiplex PCR reads. The repertoire holds 550,000 to 800,000 distinct CDR3 sequences, with 17% as singletons. Specimen: blood. All receptors come from a man aged 50 to 60 with Graves' hyperthyroidism.

This clonotype was found many times. The chain recombines TRBV7-9 with TRBJ2-7, with D tentatively TRBD1 (6 bases). Germline lookup yields CDR1 SEHNR and CDR2 FQNEAQ (reference sequence). The CDR3 contains 15 residues. V shed 3 bases and J shed 2 bases, with 14 bases lying between them. The CDR3 here is CASSLGARATYEQYF. CDR3 nucleotides: TGTGCCAGCAGCTTGGGGGCCAGGGCTACCTACGAGCAGTACTTC.

Ten or more counts support this clonotype. This rearrangement joins TRBV28 to TRBJ2-1; 8 positions match TRBD2. V lost 7 bases and J lost 3; bases outside the gene matches: 2. Germline-derived CDR1 and CDR2 are MDHEN and SYDVKM. The CDR3 contains 13 residues. Here the CDR3 reads CASNSGSYNEQFF. The DNA of the CDR3 is TGTGCCAGCAACAGCGGGAGCTACAATGAGCAGTTCTTC.

The table lists this clonotype with a few counts. The CDR3 loop is CSARVSGGIYEQYF. Written as DNA, the CDR3 is TGCAGTGCTAGAGTTTCAGGTGGGATCTACGAGCAGTACTTC. The chain is built from TRBV20-1 and TRBJ2-7, with D unresolved. V lost 1 base and J lost 3, with 13 bases in between. From germline, CDR1 is DFQATT and CDR2 SNEGSKA (reference sequence). CDR3 length: 14 amino acids.

A note on this clonotype: A much larger clone lies one base from this, so it may be a read error. This chain joins TRBV11-2 and TRBJ2-7; D is ambiguous. The CDR3 extends over 13 amino acids. CDR1 SGHAT and CDR2 FQNNGV come from the germline V gene. The CDR3 DNA follows: TGTGCCGGCAGCTTTTTTAGATCCTACGAGCAGTACTTC. It yields the protein CAGSFFRSYEQYF. The variable domain in full, with the rest retrieved from reference TRBV11-2 and TRBJ2-7, is EAGVAQSPRYKIIEKRQSVAFWCNPISGHATLYWYQQILGQGPKLLIQFQNNGVVDDSQLPKDRFSAERLKGVDSTLKIQPAKLEDSAVYLCAGSFFRSYEQYFGPGTRLTVT.

The chain's CDR3 is CSPADGYTF. CDR3 sequence (DNA): TGCAGTCCGGCGGATGGCTACACCTTC. V gene TRBV20-1 combines with J gene TRBJ1-2; no clear D gene. This CDR3 region has 9 residues. Trimming pared 8 bases from V and 6 bases from J, leaving 7 bases between. CDR1 and CDR2 (germline): DFQATT, SNEGSKA (reference sequence).

This sequence joins TRBV28 and TRBJ1-1; no definite D call. V shed 4 bases and J shed 1 base, with 16 bases lying between them. The CDR3 extends over 16 amino acids. From germline, CDR1 is MDHEN and CDR2 SYDVKM. The CDR3 sequence: CASSSFEGHPNTEAFF. As DNA, the CDR3 is TGTGCCAGCAGTTCTTTCGAAGGGCACCCGAACACTGAAGCTTTCTTT.

The rearrangement joins TRBV2 to TRBJ2-3; possibly TRBD2 for D (6 bases). V was cut by 6 bases and J by 3 bases, with 10 bases left in between. The germline V gene has CDR1 SNHLY and CDR2 FYNNEI. This CDR3 spans 13 amino acids. The CDR3 DNA sequence: TGTGCCAGCAGGCGGGGCCTAACAGATACGCAGTATTTT. Translating gives CASRRGLTDTQYF. The full variable domain, completed using reference TRBV2 and TRBJ2-3, is EPEVTQTPSHQVTQMGQEVILRCVPISNHLYFYWYRQILGQKVEFLVSFYNNEISEKSEIFDDQFSVERPDGSNFTLKIRSTKLEDSAMYFCASRRGLTDTQYFGPGTRLTVL.

In this sample, this clonotype turned up many times. The chain joins TRBV6-2 or TRBV6-3 to TRBJ2-7; D is possibly TRBD2 (5 bases). The ends were cut back, 5 bases at V and 6 bases at J, with 11 bases in the middle. The CDR3 covers 12 residues. Germline CDR1 reads MNHEY; CDR2 reads SVGEGT. CDR3 coding DNA: TGTGCCAGCAGTCGGGGAGCAGGCGAGCAGTACTTC. It codes for CASSRGAGEQYF.

The chain employs TRBV11-3 and TRBJ1-3; D is undetermined. V dropped 3 bases and J dropped 1 base, with 7 bases sitting between them. The CDR3 length is 14 residues. Germline CDR1 and CDR2: SGHNT and YENEEA. The CDR3 loop is CASSFGDSGNTIYF. The DNA for the CDR3 is TGTGCCAGCAGCTTCGGGGATTCTGGAAACACCATATATTTT.

In this sample, this clonotype turned up a few times. This could be a read error, since a much larger clone is one nucleotide away. V is TRBV2 and J is TRBJ2-3, with 16 positions matching TRBD2. CDR3 length: 18 residues. Germline CDR1 and CDR2: SNHLY and FYNNEI. CDR3 residues: CASSDGTSGRVRTDTRYF. CDR3 in DNA: TGTGCCAGCAGTGACGGGACTAGCGGGAGGGTTAGAACAGATACGCGGTATTTT.

J is TRBJ2-3 and V is TRBV12-3 or TRBV12-4; the match to TRBD2 covers 7 bases. With V trimmed by 6 bases and J by 1 base, 10 bases remained unmatched. The CDR3 contains 16 residues. The CDR3 region is CASSPPRLAGTDTQYF. The CDR3 nucleotides are TGTGCCAGCAGCCCCCCTAGACTAGCTGGCACAGATACGCAGTATTTT.

This clonotype turned up a few times. The chain links TRBV28 to TRBJ1-5; D is unclear. Per the germline V gene, CDR1 is MDHEN and CDR2 is SYDVKM. CDR3 length equals 15 residues. V was cut by 7 bases and J by 4 bases, with 17 bases left in between. Here the CDR3 DNA reads TGTGCCAGCAACACCGCCGCGGGTGGAAATCAGCCCCAGCATTTT. Residues: CASNTAAGGNQPQHF.

The gene calls are TRBV6-1 and TRBJ2-7, with TRBD1 matching over 8 bases. The CDR3 length is 15 residues. J was trimmed by 5 bases and V by 6 bases; bases with no gene match: 12. Germline-derived CDR1 and CDR2 are MNHNS and SASEGT. The CDR3 region has the DNA TGTGCCAGCAGCTGGACAGGGATTCACGTCCACGAGCAGTACTTC. This codes for CASSWTGIHVHEQYF.

The J gene is TRBJ2-7, the V gene TRBV7-6; 8 bases are shared with TRBD1. The CDR3 runs 16 residues. CDR1 and CDR2 from the germline V gene are SGHVS and FNYEAQ. V was pared by 5 bases and J by 3 bases, with 12 bases of the junction left unmatched. In DNA, the CDR3 is TGTGCCAGCAGCCCAGGGGTAAGACAGGGGAACTACGAGCAGTACTTC. Encoded protein: CASSPGVRQGNYEQYF.

This clonotype showed up just a few times. The chain joins TRBV29-1 to TRBJ1-1; no clear D gene. The CDR3 spans 10 residues. Germline loops: CDR1 SQVTM, CDR2 ANQGSEA. The V end was cut by 7 bases, the J end by 6 bases, with 9 bases between. The CDR3 nucleotides read TGCAGCGGGACGCCAGCTGAAGCTTTCTTT. Amino acid sequence: CSGTPAEAFF.

This clonotype has more than one count but fewer than ten. The rearrangement joins TRBV5-1 to TRBJ2-5; 9 bases match TRBD2. V was pared by 0 bases and J by 4 bases, with 4 bases of the junction left unmatched. The CDR3 is 15 residues long. The V gene's germline CDR1 is SGHRS and CDR2 YFSETQ. In nucleotides, the CDR3 is TGCGCCAGCAGCTTGGTAGCGGGAGAAGGAGAGACCCAGTACTTC. Translation gives CASSLVAGEGETQYF.